The rows below give T cell receptor beta chains drawn from one sample of a study of blood T cell repertoires in COVID-19. Sequencing used immunoSEQ multiplex PCR; TCRdb keeps in-frame clones, though not all of them. Altogether fewer than 300,000 clones are present, 88% being singletons, with the ten largest covering 0.95% to 1.5%. The sample comprised PBMCs or T cells enriched from blood (not recorded which). The receptors were sampled from a middle-aged woman with acute COVID-19. Both conserved end residues are part of each CDR3. Each record gives: V gene, CDR3 length, J gene, CDR3 protein.

>TRBV7-9|15|TRBJ2-7
CASSLGTSGTYEQYF
>TRBV19|17|TRBJ2-1
CASSHQGTSGPYNEQFF
>TRBV9|17|TRBJ1-6
CASSHSGGGQNNSPLHF
>TRBV27|14|TRBJ1-4
CASSERGRGEKLFF
>TRBV19|17|TRBJ2-1
CASSILGLAGGNNEQFF
>TRBV12-3/TRBV12-4|12|TRBJ1-1
CASSTGLTEAFF
>TRBV11-2|12|TRBJ1-2
CASSSEHIGYTF
>TRBV6-1|13|TRBJ2-5
CASSEPIQETQYF
>TRBV7-2|14|TRBJ2-5
CASSLSGVEETQYF
>TRBV7-2|16|TRBJ1-1
CASIWDREGANTEAFF
>TRBV11-2|13|TRBJ2-1
CASSSIVRNEQFF
>TRBV5-1|14|TRBJ1-1
CASSGTGMNTEAFF
>TRBV2|15|TRBJ2-6
CADGGAASGANVLTF
>TRBV15|14|TRBJ1-5
CATNEDISNQPQHF
>TRBV9|15|TRBJ1-1
CASSVKGQGVAEAFF